The 4 T cell receptor beta chains reported below all come from one sample, sequenced in a study of blood T cell repertoires in COVID-19. TCRdb's copy holds only in-frame clones and misses some; the assay was immunoSEQ multiplex PCR. The repertoire consists of around 150,000 clones, with 80% to 85% occurring once and the leading ten covering roughly 9.2%. Sequencing was done on a sample of peripheral blood. The source of these receptors is a woman older than 75 with active or convalescent COVID-19.

The chain employs TRBV27 and TRBJ1-2; 9 bases map to TRBD1. This CDR3 contains 15 residues. Unmatched junction bases numbered 3, after V lost 4 bases and J lost 0 bases. Germline-derived CDR1 and CDR2 are MNHEY and SMNVEV (reference sequence). CDR3 DNA sequence: TGTGCCAGCAGTTCCGGGACAGGGTCTAACTATGGCTACACCTTC. It translates to CASSSGTGSNYGYTF.

V usage is TRBV6-2 or TRBV6-3 and J usage is TRBJ2-7; TRBD1 matches 10 bases. Germline trimming cut 6 bases from V and 6 bases from J; bases unmatched to any gene: 8. Germline CDR1 and CDR2: MNHEY and SVGEGT. This CDR3 region has 14 residues. The CDR3 protein is CASSRGTGVAEQYF. DNA of the CDR3: TGTGCCAGCAGCCGAGGGACAGGGGTAGCCGAGCAGTACTTC.

V usage is TRBV29-1 and J usage is TRBJ1-5, with TRBD1 identical over 7 bases. The length of the CDR3 is 13 residues. Germline CDR1 reads SQVTM; CDR2 reads ANQGSEA. Trimming at V came to 6 bases and at J to 2 bases, leaving 4 bases not matched to a gene. The CDR3 here is CSVGGEGNQPQHF. CDR3 DNA sequence: TGCAGCGTAGGGGGCGAAGGCAATCAGCCCCAGCATTTT.

This chain links TRBV10-1 with TRBJ2-7, with a weak D call TRBD1 (6 bases). Germline V CDR1 and CDR2: WNHNN, SYGVQD (reference sequence). The CDR3 consists of 11 residues. With 11 bases removed from V and 6 bases from J, the gap between germline ends came to 14 bases. In DNA form, the CDR3 reads TGCGCCTCACAGGGAGTAGGCGAGCAGTACTTC. It codes for CASQGVGEQYF.